This entry concerns a single T cell receptor beta chain. This entry belongs to a study of cytomegalovirus exposure and HLA in healthy donors. Clones were read by immunoSEQ multiplex PCR, and TCRdb kept only the in-frame ones, dropping some. This sample has over 100,000 clones, with just under 90% found just once. The CDR3 spans 14 residues. Germline loops: CDR1 SGDLS, CDR2 YYNGEE. V dropped 0 bases and J dropped 4 bases, with 10 bases sitting between them. The chain is built from TRBV9 and TRBJ1-1; no reliable D call. The TCR originated in a man aged 30-40 years in good health and CMV-seronegative. Sample: PBMCs. The CDR3 here is CASSVVPGSTEAFF. The CDR3 bases are TGTGCCAGCAGCGTAGTACCGGGTAGCACTGAAGCTTTCTTT.